Below are 9 T cell receptor beta chains sequenced from a single sample in a study of T cells in Graves' hyperthyroidism and ophthalmopathy. RNA transcripts served as the template for amplifying TCR beta CDR3 regions. TCR CDR3 regions were first amplified by RT-PCR with HTBI primers. Each CDR3 protein is one row after TCRdb ran MiXCR on the multiplex PCR reads. Among around 580,000 distinct CDR3 sequences listed, roughly 50% were seen once. The sequenced sample was peripheral blood or thyroid tissue (not recorded which). All receptors come from a woman aged 18-30 years with Graves' hyperthyroidism.

The genes are TRBV12-3 or TRBV12-4 and TRBJ1-2; no reliable D call. Trimming cost V 6 bases and J 2 bases, with 7 bases left between them. The CDR3 runs 12 residues. CDR3 sequence: CASRHRNYGYTF. Here the CDR3 DNA reads TGTGCCAGCAGGCACAGAAACTATGGCTACACCTTC.

This clonotype was seen many times. The J gene is TRBJ2-2, the V gene TRBV2; D possibly corresponds to TRBD1 (6 bases). V was cut by 5 bases and J by 1 base, with 8 bases left in between. From germline, CDR1 is SNHLY and CDR2 FYNNEI. The CDR3 has 14 residues. The CDR3 loop reads CASSPDRNTGELFF. CDR3 in DNA: TGTGCCAGCAGTCCGGACAGGAACACCGGGGAGCTGTTTTTT.

This clonotype has at least ten counts. The chain combines TRBV5-1 with TRBJ1-2; D is unresolved. Germline CDR1 and CDR2: SGHRS and YFSETQ. The CDR3 sequence is 14 residues long. Trimming cost V 0 bases and J 4 bases, with 10 bases left between them. The CDR3 bases are TGCGCCAGCAGCTTGGCCGGAGATAGCTATGGCTACACCTTC. Translated, it gives CASSLAGDSYGYTF.

The table lists this clonotype with a few counts. The genes are TRBV27 and TRBJ2-7; D may be TRBD1 or TRBD2 (5 bases each). Germline CDR1 MNHEY, CDR2 SMNVEV (reference sequence). The V end was cut by 4 bases, the J end by 5 bases, with 15 bases between. The CDR3 totals 14 residues. CDR3 region: CASSSGGTLNEQYF. The CDR3 region has the DNA TGTGCCAGCAGTTCAGGTGGGACCCTGAACGAGCAGTACTTC.

This sequence joins TRBV20-1 and TRBJ1-5; 8 bases fit TRBD1. CDR3 size: 12 residues. Germline V gene lookup returns CDR1 DFQATT and CDR2 SNEGSKA (reference sequence). V dropped 5 bases and J dropped 7; count of bases not matched to a gene: 4. DNA of the CDR3: TGCAGTGCTCAGGGGGCTGGACAGCCCCAGCATTTT. The encoded protein is CSAQGAGQPQHF.

The table lists this clonotype with many counts. Written as DNA, the CDR3 is TGCAGCGTCGCGTCGTGGGGTTCGGACTATGGCTACACCTTC. Translation: CSVASWGSDYGYTF. This sequence joins TRBV29-1 and TRBJ1-2; D uncertain. V shed 6 bases and J shed 3 bases, with 17 bases lying between them. Per germline, CDR1 SQVTM and CDR2 ANQGSEA. CDR3 size: 14 residues. The variable domain in full, with the rest retrieved from reference TRBV29-1 and TRBJ1-2, is SAVISQKPSRDICQRGTSLTIQCQVDSQVTMMFWYRQQPGQSLTLIATANQGSEATYESGFVIDKFPISRPNLTFSTLTVSNMSPEDSSIYLCSVASWGSDYGYTFGSGTRLTVV.

This clonotype was picked up many times. This chain joins TRBV14 and TRBJ2-7; 7 bases map to TRBD1. CDR3 length: 13 amino acids. Trimming at V came to 6 bases and at J to 6 bases, leaving 8 bases not matched to a gene. Germline assignment: CDR1 SGHDN and CDR2 FVKESK. DNA of the CDR3: TGTGCCAGCAGATCAACAGGGGTTGGCGAGCAGTACTTC. Amino acids: CASRSTGVGEQYF.

Concerning this clonotype itself: The CDR3 does not close with the conserved phenylalanine or tryptophan, likely indicating a read error. This chain connects TRBV10-3 to TRBJ2-7; TRBD1 matches at 8 bases. The CDR3 is made up of 13 amino acids. The ends lost 6 bases at V and 3 bases at J; junction bases unmatched: 4. Germline V gene sequence: CDR1 ENHRY, CDR2 SYGVKD. CDR3 DNA: TGTGCCATCAGGGACAGGGAGGACTACGAGCAGTACCTC. It translates to CAIRDREDYEQYL.

This clonotype was seen many times. The J gene is TRBJ2-7, the V gene TRBV5-1; D is possibly TRBD1 (5 bases). CDR1 and CDR2 from the germline V gene are SGHRS and YFSETQ. CDR3 length equals 12 residues. V dropped 5 bases and J dropped 4 bases, with 10 bases sitting between them. CDR3 protein: CASSLSGYEQYF. CDR3 bases: TGCGCCAGCAGTCTCTCAGGGTACGAGCAGTACTTC.